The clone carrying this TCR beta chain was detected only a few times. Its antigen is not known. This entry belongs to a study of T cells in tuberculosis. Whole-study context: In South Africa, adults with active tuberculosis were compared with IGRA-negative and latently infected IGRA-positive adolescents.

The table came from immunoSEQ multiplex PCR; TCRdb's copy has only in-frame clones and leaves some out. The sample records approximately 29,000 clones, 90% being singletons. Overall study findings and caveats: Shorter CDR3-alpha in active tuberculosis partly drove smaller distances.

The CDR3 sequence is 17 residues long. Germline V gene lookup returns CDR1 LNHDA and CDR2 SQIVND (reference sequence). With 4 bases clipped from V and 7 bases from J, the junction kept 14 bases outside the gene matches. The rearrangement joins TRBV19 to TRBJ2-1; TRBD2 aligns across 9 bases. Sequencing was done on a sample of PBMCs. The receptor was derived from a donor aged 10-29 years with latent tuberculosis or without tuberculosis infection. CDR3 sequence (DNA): TGTGCCAGTAGTACCCTCCTAGGGCGGGGGGGCACAAATGAGCAGTTCTTC. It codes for CASSTLLGRGGTNEQFF.